The rows below give T cell receptor beta chains drawn from one sample of a study of blood T cell repertoires in COVID-19. Sequencing was performed with immunoSEQ multiplex PCR; in TCRdb, only in-frame clones are kept and a portion is missing. The sample contains roughly 100,000 clones, 87% of which appear only once. The sequenced material came from peripheral blood. Source of these receptors: a woman between 50 and 59 years old with COVID-19, enrolled during active disease. CDR3s include the opening cysteine and the closing phenylalanine or tryptophan. Fields, in order: D gene, J gene, V gene, clone size, CDR3 DNA, CDR3 protein. The D gene is left open where the match is weak. Where a row states a size, it is once, few, many or the class of an expanded clone; other rows omit it.

>.|TRBJ2-2|TRBV6-4|.
TGTGCCAGCAGTGAGTGGACATTCACCGGGGAGCTGTTTTTT
CASSEWTFTGELFF
>.|TRBJ1-3|TRBV28|.
TGTGCCAGCAGTTTATTAAGTAGGAGCTCTGGAAACACCATATATTTT
CASSLLSRSSGNTIYF
>TRBD1|TRBJ2-5|TRBV27|.
TGTGCCAGCAGTCCCCAGGGGGCGGCAGAGACCCAGTACTTC
CASSPQGAAETQYF
>TRBD1|TRBJ1-1|TRBV28|.
TGTGCCAGCAGTTCCTACAGGGGGGACACTGAAGCTTTCTTT
CASSSYRGDTEAFF
>.|TRBJ2-7|TRBV6-5|many
TGTGCCAGCAGCGCAGGGTATCTGGGATACGAGCAGTACTTC
CASSAGYLGYEQYF
>TRBD2|TRBJ2-7|TRBV6-2/TRBV6-3|.
TGTGCCAGCAGTTACCGAGGACTAGCGGGGGTCGAGCAGTACTTC
CASSYRGLAGVEQYF
>TRBD1|TRBJ2-3|TRBV5-1|.
TGCGCCAGCAGCGGGACAGTGGAAGATACGCAGTATTTT
CASSGTVEDTQYF
>TRBD1|TRBJ1-1|TRBV10-3|.
TGTGCCATCAGTGAGAGTGGGACAGGGGGAGGAAGAACTGAAGCTTTCTTT
CAISESGTGGGRTEAFF
>TRBD2|TRBJ2-7|TRBV7-2|.
TGTGCCAGCAGCTCACAGGGACTAGCGGGGGTTGGGGAGCAGTACTTC
CASSSQGLAGVGEQYF
>.|TRBJ1-1|TRBV28|.
TGTGCCAGCAGTCAAACCGGGACTGAAGCTTTCTTT
CASSQTGTEAFF
>TRBD1|TRBJ2-6|TRBV19|once
TGTGCCAGTAGTCTACCTCCGGGACAGGGGGCCCCTGGGGCCAACGTCCTGACTTTC
CASSLPPGQGAPGANVLTF
>TRBD1|TRBJ1-1|TRBV20-1|.
TGCAGTGCTAGTACAGGGGGCGCGGTCACTGAAGCTTTCTTT
CSASTGGAVTEAFF
>.|TRBJ1-5|TRBV13|.
TGTGCCAGCAGCTGGTCCGGAGGAACTAGCAATCAGCCCCAGCATTTT
CASSWSGGTSNQPQHF
>TRBD1|TRBJ2-7|TRBV4-1|few
TGCGCCAGCAGCCAAGATGGGACAGGGACCGAGCAGTACTTC
CASSQDGTGTEQYF
>.|TRBJ2-2|TRBV6-1|.
TGTGCCAGCAGTGAAATGGGGGGGCGGACCGGGGAGCTGTTTTTT
CASSEMGGRTGELFF
>.|TRBJ2-3|TRBV9|.
TGTGCCAGCAGCGTAGTGTCTTCTAGCACAGATACGCAGTATTTT
CASSVVSSSTDTQYF
>.|TRBJ2-3|TRBV4-1|.
TGCGCCAGCAGCCACGTAGCCGGGACTTCCACAGATACGCAGTATTTT
CASSHVAGTSTDTQYF
>.|TRBJ1-5|TRBV19|.
TGTGCCAGTAGTATGTCGGGATACGGCAATCAGCCCCAGCATTTT
CASSMSGYGNQPQHF
>.|TRBJ1-6|TRBV10-2|.
TGCGCCAGCAGGGATGTCGGGAATTCACCCCTCCACTTT
CASRDVGNSPLHF
>TRBD2|TRBJ2-5|TRBV5-1|.
TGCGCCAGCAGCGCGGGACTAGCGGAGGAGACCCAGTACTTC
CASSAGLAEETQYF
>TRBD1|TRBJ2-3|TRBV6-5|.
TGTGCCAGCAGTTACAATTTGGGACAGGGCCCAGATACGCAGTATTTT
CASSYNLGQGPDTQYF
>.|TRBJ2-7|TRBV28|.
TGTGCCAGCAGCTTTGTCGGGTTATCCTACGAGCAGTACTTC
CASSFVGLSYEQYF
>.|TRBJ1-5|TRBV18|.
TGTGCCAGCTCACCCGCCTCGGGCAATCAGCCCCAGCATTTT
CASSPASGNQPQHF
>.|TRBJ2-7|TRBV12-3/TRBV12-4|once
TGTGCCAGCAGTGATAGCTACGAGCAGTACTTC
CASSDSYEQYF
>TRBD1|TRBJ2-5|TRBV27|.
TGTGCCAGCGACAGGGGGAAAGAGACCCAGTACTTC
CASDRGKETQYF
>.|TRBJ2-1|TRBV4-1|.
TGCGCCAGCAGCCAAGTCGTTAGCGGCTCCTACAATGAGCAGTTCTTC
CASSQVVSGSYNEQFF
>.|TRBJ1-1|TRBV5-6|.
TGTGCCAGCAGCTTGAGGAGTGGGACTGAAGCTTTCTTT
CASSLRSGTEAFF
>.|TRBJ2-7|TRBV12-3/TRBV12-4|.
TGTGCCAGCAGTTTAGAACACTCCTACGAGCAGTACTTC
CASSLEHSYEQYF
>TRBD1|TRBJ2-1|TRBV7-2|.
TGTGCCTGCGGGACAGGGGTGGGGGAGCAGTTCTTC
CACGTGVGEQFF
>TRBD1|TRBJ1-3|TRBV6-1|.
TGTGCCAGCAGTGAAGGGACAGGGGCTTTGGGAAACACCATATATTTT
CASSEGTGALGNTIYF
>.|TRBJ1-2|TRBV29-1|.
TGCAGCGTGCCTACCGCGCGGGGGCGAAACTATGGCTACACCTTC
CSVPTARGRNYGYTF
>.|TRBJ1-5|TRBV24-1|.
TGTGCCACCAGTGGACAGAGCAATCAGCCCCAGCATTTT
CATSGQSNQPQHF
>.|TRBJ2-7|TRBV28|.
TGTGCCAGCAGCCTCGGGAACTCCTACGAGCAGTACTTC
CASSLGNSYEQYF
>TRBD1|TRBJ2-5|TRBV15|.
TGTGCCACCAGCAGAAAAAACGGGACAGGCACGTGGGAGACCCAGTACTTC
CATSRKNGTGTWETQYF
>.|TRBJ2-1|TRBV7-9|.
TGTGCCAGCAGCCCTTGGGGGGATGAGCAGTTCTTC
CASSPWGDEQFF
>.|TRBJ2-7|TRBV4-3|.
TGCGCCAGCAGCCAAGGACAGCCCGGGTATTACGAGCAGTACTTC
CASSQGQPGYYEQYF
>TRBD2|TRBJ2-2|TRBV3-1/TRBV3-2|.
TGTGCCAGCAGCCGCCGGCGGGGGGACTCCGGGGAGCTGTTTTTT
CASSRRRGDSGELFF
>TRBD1|TRBJ1-4|TRBV28|few
TGTGCCAGCAGTTCGGGACAGCAAACCGAAAAACTGTTTTTT
CASSSGQQTEKLFF
>.|TRBJ2-7|TRBV14|.
TGTGCCAGCAGCCAATTCCCCGGCAGGGGGGAGAGTTACGAGCAGTACTTC
CASSQFPGRGESYEQYF
>.|TRBJ1-4|TRBV4-1|.
TGCGCCAGCAGCCAAGATATCGGAGCAACTAATGAAAAACTGTTTTTT
CASSQDIGATNEKLFF
>.|TRBJ1-5|TRBV27|.
TGTGCCAGCAGTTTATCCGGGGGGTATCAGCCCCAGCATTTT
CASSLSGGYQPQHF
>.|TRBJ1-2|TRBV27|.
TGTGCCAGCAGTGTCGGGGGGCGAAACTATGGCTACACCTTC
CASSVGGRNYGYTF
>TRBD1|TRBJ1-1|TRBV10-2|.
TGCGCCAGCATGGGACAGGGGGCTGGCTCGGCTTTCTTT
CASMGQGAGSAFF
>TRBD1|TRBJ2-3|TRBV4-3|.
TGCGCCAGCAGCCAAGATGGGACAGGGGACCTCACAGATACGCAGTATTTT
CASSQDGTGDLTDTQYF
>TRBD1|TRBJ1-2|TRBV4-2|.
TGTGCCAGCAGCCAAAGGGACAGGGGGCTTGGCTATGGCTACACCTTC
CASSQRDRGLGYGYTF
>.|TRBJ2-3|TRBV11-3|.
TGTGCCAGCAGCTCCCCGACTGCCGCGACGCAGTATTTT
CASSSPTAATQYF
>.|TRBJ1-3|TRBV19|.
TGTGCCAGTAGTACCCAGGAAACACGGAACATATATTTT
CASSTQETRNIYF
>.|TRBJ1-5|TRBV21-1|.
TGTGCCAGCACCGTAGAACAGGGTGAAAACCAGCCCCAGCATTTT
CASTVEQGENQPQHF
>.|TRBJ2-1|TRBV11-2|.
TGTGCCAGCAGCTTAACAGGGAATTTTGAGCAGTTCTTC
CASSLTGNFEQFF
>.|TRBJ1-2|TRBV12-1|.
TGTGCCAGCAGTCCCATGGCGAGAAGACAGTGCTATGGCTACACCTTC
CASSPMARRQCYGYTF
>TRBD1|TRBJ1-1|TRBV7-3|.
TGTGCCAGCAGCCCAAAGGGACAGGGAGTTTACACTGAAGCTTTCTTT
CASSPKGQGVYTEAFF
>.|TRBJ1-2|TRBV4-3|once
TGCGCCAGCAGCCAAGATTTCAGGGTCTCTTATGGCTACACCTTC
CASSQDFRVSYGYTF
>TRBD2|TRBJ2-3|TRBV3-1/TRBV3-2|once
TGTGCCAGCAGCCAAGGACTAGCGGGGGGAACAGATACGCAGTATTTT
CASSQGLAGGTDTQYF
>TRBD2|TRBJ2-5|TRBV13|.
TGTGCCAGCAGCCCGCGAGGGGCGGGGGGGCCACTGAAGACCCAGTACTTC
CASSPRGAGGPLKTQYF
>.|TRBJ1-1|TRBV4-1|.
TGCGCCAGCAGCCAACTTGGGGGGAGCGGGACTGAAGCTTTCTTT
CASSQLGGSGTEAFF
>TRBD1|TRBJ1-2|TRBV7-2|once
TGTGCCAGCACCAAACAGGGGGTTCACTATGGCTACACCTTC
CASTKQGVHYGYTF
>.|TRBJ2-2|TRBV7-6|.
TGTGCCAGCAGCTTATTTGCGGGAATGGGCACCGGGGAGCTGTTTTTT
CASSLFAGMGTGELFF
>TRBD2|TRBJ2-5|TRBV15|.
TGTGCCACCAGCAGAGCGGGGGGGCAAGAGACCCAGTACTTC
CATSRAGGQETQYF
>TRBD1|TRBJ2-7|TRBV6-2/TRBV6-3|.
TGTGCCAGCAGTCACGGACAGGGTTACACCTACGAGCAGTACTTC
CASSHGQGYTYEQYF